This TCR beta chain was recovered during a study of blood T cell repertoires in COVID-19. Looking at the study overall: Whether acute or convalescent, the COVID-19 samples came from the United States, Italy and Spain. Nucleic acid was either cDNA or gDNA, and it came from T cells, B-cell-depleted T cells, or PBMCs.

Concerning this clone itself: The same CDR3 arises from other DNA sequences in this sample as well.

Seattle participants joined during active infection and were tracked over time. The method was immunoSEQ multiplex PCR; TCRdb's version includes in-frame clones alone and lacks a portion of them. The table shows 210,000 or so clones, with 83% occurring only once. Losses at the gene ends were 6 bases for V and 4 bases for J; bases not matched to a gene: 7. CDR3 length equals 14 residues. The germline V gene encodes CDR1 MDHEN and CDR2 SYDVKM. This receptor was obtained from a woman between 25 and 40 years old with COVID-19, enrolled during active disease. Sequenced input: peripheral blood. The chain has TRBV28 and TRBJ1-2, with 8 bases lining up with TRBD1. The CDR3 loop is CASSPGQVIYGYTF. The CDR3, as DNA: TGTGCCAGCAGCCCGGGACAGGTGATCTATGGCTACACCTTC.